This passage covers 20 T cell receptor beta chains from one sample sequenced in a study of blood T cell repertoires in COVID-19. The data were produced by immunoSEQ multiplex PCR, yet TCRdb's version contains in-frame clones alone and is incomplete. The data show a few hundred thousand clones, around 82% seen once. The sample taken for sequencing was peripheral blood. All receptors derive from a human donor with COVID-19, enrolled during active disease. The donor label of this sample is uncertain.

Only one count was recorded for this clone. This rearrangement joins TRBV7-2 to TRBJ2-5; the match to TRBD1 covers 9 bases. Trimming removed 5 bases from V and 5 bases from J; junction bases left unmatched: 6. CDR1 is SGHTA and CDR2 is FQGNSA in the germline V gene. The CDR3 is 14 residues long. The CDR3 region has the DNA TGTGCCAGCAGCCACGGGACAGGGAGGGAGACCCAGTACTTC. It specifies CASSHGTGRETQYF.

The V gene is TRBV19, the J gene TRBJ2-1; 10 bases fit TRBD2. The CDR3 totals 15 residues. With V trimmed by 5 bases and J by 4 bases, 5 bases remained unmatched. Looked up from germline, CDR1 is LNHDA and CDR2 is SQIVND (reference sequence). This CDR3 reads CASSGTSEGYNEQFF. The CDR3, as DNA: TGTGCCAGTAGTGGGACTAGCGAGGGGTACAATGAGCAGTTCTTC.

The chain recombines TRBV28 with TRBJ1-5; 7 positions agree with TRBD1. Germline V gene lookup returns CDR1 MDHEN and CDR2 SYDVKM. V lost 7 bases to trimming and J lost 1 base; unmatched junction nucleotides: 7. CDR3 size: 15 residues. CDR3 sequence reads: CASTLQGESNQPQHF. In DNA form, the CDR3 reads TGTGCCAGCACCCTCCAGGGGGAGAGCAATCAGCCCCAGCATTTT. The full variable domain, completed using reference TRBV28 and TRBJ1-5, is DVKVTQSSRYLVKRTGEKVFLECVQDMDHENMFWYRQDPGLGLRLIYFSYDVKMKEKGDIPEGYSVSREKKERFSLILESASTNQTSMYLCASTLQGESNQPQHFGDGTRLSIL.

V gene TRBV30 combines with J gene TRBJ2-6, with unresolved D. This CDR3 region has 18 residues. Germline V lookup: CDR1 GTSNPN, CDR2 SVGIG (reference sequence). The ends were cut back, 3 bases at V and 0 bases at J, with 18 bases in the middle. In nucleotides, the CDR3 is TGTGCCTGGAGCTCCGGAGCCCTTAGCACCTCTGGGGCCAACGTCCTGACTTTC. This encodes CAWSSGALSTSGANVLTF.

The chain employs TRBV5-1 and TRBJ2-2, with 8 bases fitting TRBD2. Germline V CDR1 and CDR2: SGHRS, YFSETQ. The CDR3 contains 19 residues. The V segment lost 7 bases and the J segment 3 bases; nucleotides outside the gene matches: 20. CDR3 in amino acids: CASSAVVASGRSDTGELFF. The CDR3 bases are TGCGCCAGCTCTGCGGTGGTGGCTAGCGGGCGTTCCGACACCGGGGAGCTGTTTTTT.

This clone has more than one count but fewer than ten. In DNA form, the CDR3 reads TGTGCCAGCAGTGCCCGGGACAGGGGAAAAGCTTTCTTT. Residues: CASSARDRGKAFF. The rearrangement links TRBV28 to TRBJ1-1; 10 bases match TRBD1. V was pared by 5 bases and J by 9 bases, with 6 bases of the junction left unmatched. The length of the CDR3 is 13 residues. CDR1 and CDR2 (germline): MDHEN, SYDVKM. The variable domain in full, completed from reference TRBV28 and TRBJ1-1, reads DVKVTQSSRYLVKRTGEKVFLECVQDMDHENMFWYRQDPGLGLRLIYFSYDVKMKEKGDIPEGYSVSREKKERFSLILESASTNQTSMYLCASSARDRGKAFFGQGTRLTVV.

This clone has a single count. The chain joins TRBV7-8 to TRBJ2-2, with 9 positions matching TRBD2. The J segment lost 1 base and the V segment lost 4 bases, leaving 1 base of the junction unmatched. There are 15 residues in the CDR3. Germline-derived CDR1 and CDR2 are SGHVS and FQNEAQ. DNA of the CDR3: TGTGCCAGCAGCTATAGCGGGAGGAACACCGGGGAGCTGTTTTTT. Its translation: CASSYSGRNTGELFF.

V usage is TRBV29-1 and J usage is TRBJ2-3, with D perhaps matching TRBD1 (6 bases). The CDR3 is 14 amino acids. Germline CDR1 SQVTM, CDR2 ANQGSEA. Trimming shortened V by 7 bases and J by 1 base, and 15 bases separated the two germline ends. The CDR3 bases are TGCAGCGCACCCCAGGGGATCGGCACAGATACGCAGTATTTT. Translation gives CSAPQGIGTDTQYF.

The CDR3 sequence is CASSKDRVSPLHF. In DNA, the CDR3 is TGTGCCAGCAGTAAGGACAGGGTTTCACCCCTCCACTTT. The J gene is TRBJ1-6, the V gene TRBV28; 8 bases match TRBD1. V lost 5 bases and J lost 9; bases outside the gene matches: 3. This CDR3 region has 13 residues. Germline values: CDR1 MDHEN, CDR2 SYDVKM.

The chain employs TRBV7-2 and TRBJ2-7; tentative D call: TRBD2 (6 bases). CDR3 length: 12 amino acids. Germline loops: CDR1 SGHTA, CDR2 FQGNSA. The germline V and J ends were trimmed by 5 bases and 3 bases, with 8 bases remaining between them. The DNA for the CDR3 is TGTGCCAGCAGCAACGGGGGCTACGAGCAGTACTTC. It is translated as CASSNGGYEQYF.

This clone was found once. CDR3 amino acids: CASRNNIANTGELFF. For the CDR3, the DNA is TGTGCCAGCCGAAATAATATAGCGAACACCGGGGAGCTGTTTTTT. The chain recombines TRBV6-4 with TRBJ2-2; D is ambiguous. The CDR3 loop spans 15 amino acids. The germline CDR1 and CDR2 sequences are MRHNA and SNTAGT. V was clipped by 8 bases and J by 0 bases, with 13 bases between them.

The chain has TRBV5-1 and TRBJ2-1; D remains ambiguous. This CDR3 comprises 12 residues. The germline V and J ends were trimmed by 2 bases and 6 bases, with 6 bases remaining between them. Germline assignment: CDR1 SGHRS and CDR2 YFSETQ. This CDR3 reads CASSLSGNEQFF. CDR3 nucleotide sequence: TGCGCCAGCAGCTTATCGGGCAATGAGCAGTTCTTC.

The chain has TRBV19 and TRBJ1-2; possible D gene TRBD1, 6 bases. Germline CDR1 LNHDA, CDR2 SQIVND (reference sequence). The CDR3 has 14 residues. Trimming stripped 7 bases from V and 7 bases from J, with 19 bases between. The CDR3 DNA reads TGTGCCAGTAATCCCGGGACACCTGTTGTTGGCTACACCTTC. Its protein product is CASNPGTPVVGYTF.

This clone came up many times. In DNA form, the CDR3 reads TGTGCCAGTAGTGCCGGACAGGGGGCCCATGGCTACACCTTC. Protein: CASSAGQGAHGYTF. The genes are TRBV19 and TRBJ1-2, with 11 bases matching TRBD1. This CDR3 is 14 amino acids long. V lost 5 bases and J lost 6; bases outside the gene matches: 5. CDR1 LNHDA and CDR2 SQIVND come from the germline V gene (reference sequence).

The sample holds a few counts of this clone. This chain uses TRBV9 with TRBJ2-3; 7 bases agree with TRBD1. CDR1 SGDLS and CDR2 YYNGEE come from the germline V gene. With V trimmed by 0 bases and J by 0 bases, 1 base remained unmatched. This CDR3 has 15 residues. CDR3 protein: CASSVGQGSTDTQYF. CDR3 sequence (DNA): TGTGCCAGCAGCGTAGGACAGGGCAGCACAGATACGCAGTATTTT.

The V and J genes are TRBV6-5 and TRBJ2-1; 9 nucleotides line up with TRBD2. Germline V lookup: CDR1 MNHEY, CDR2 SVGAGI. The CDR3 runs to 13 residues. The V and J ends lost 8 bases and 7 bases, in that order; junction bases with no gene match: 6. CDR3 sequence (DNA): TGTGCCAGCTCGCGGGAGGGCCTGAATGAGCAGTTCTTC. Translated: CASSREGLNEQFF.

The chain is built from TRBV10-3 and TRBJ2-4; tentative D call: TRBD2 (5 bases). Germline V gene data show CDR1 as ENHRY and CDR2 as SYGVKD. CDR3 length: 14 amino acids. Trimming stripped 10 bases from V and 3 bases from J, with 16 bases between. The chain's CDR3 is CATHGESDKNIQYF. DNA of the CDR3: TGTGCCACCCACGGGGAGAGCGACAAAAACATTCAGTACTTC.

V usage is TRBV29-1 and J usage is TRBJ1-1; 7 bases align to TRBD1. Unmatched junction bases numbered 5, after V lost 5 bases and J lost 2 bases. Germline loops: CDR1 SQVTM, CDR2 ANQGSEA. The CDR3 has 13 residues. In DNA, the CDR3 is TGCAGCGTTTACCAGGGGGAAAACACTGAAGCTTTCTTT. Its protein is CSVYQGENTEAFF.

CDR3 amino acids: CASSAPHRKVGRSSYNEQFF. CDR3 DNA sequence: TGTGCCAGCAGCGCGCCGCATAGGAAAGTGGGGCGTAGCTCCTACAATGAGCAGTTCTTC. The chain joins TRBV9 to TRBJ2-1; possibly TRBD1 for D (5 bases). CDR1 and CDR2 from the germline V gene are SGDLS and YYNGEE. Trimming left V 3 bases short and J 0 bases short, with 25 bases between. The length of the CDR3 is 20 residues.

This CDR3 is CAWKAGGYNEQFF. The CDR3 nucleotides read TGTGCCTGGAAAGCGGGAGGTTACAATGAGCAGTTCTTC. V gene TRBV30 combines with J gene TRBJ2-1, with 9 bases identical to TRBD2. This CDR3 has 13 amino acids. Germline V CDR1 and CDR2: GTSNPN, SVGIG (reference sequence). V gave up 4 bases and J gave up 4 bases; unmatched junction bases: 2.